This T cell receptor (beta chain) was obtained from a study of early T cells in non-severe SARS-CoV-2 infection. Turning to the study itself: Sequenced bulk RNA came from whole blood that was unsorted, and chains were unpaired. General observations from the study: In VDJdb matching, anti-spike CD8 responses were favored while private and CD4 specificities went missing.

The library protocol tagged individual cDNA molecules with unique molecular identifiers. TCRdb ran MiXCR on the 5' RACE reads and lists one entry per CDR3 protein. This repertoire shows tens of thousands of distinct CDR3 sequences, about 4.7% found once; its top ten account for 7.9%. This clonotype was observed many times. Its target is unknown. This CDR3 region has 15 residues. The ends lost 3 bases at V and 5 bases at J; junction bases unmatched: 4. In germline, CDR1 is KGHSH, CDR2 LQKENI. The TCR comes from an adult who was a healthcare worker with PCR-confirmed SARS-CoV-2 infection or an uninfected control (not recorded which). The chain has TRBV18 and TRBJ1-6; 7 bases match TRBD1. Sequenced input: whole blood. CDR3 sequence (DNA): TGTGCCAGCTCACCGGGTAGGGGGCATAATTCACCCCTCCACTTT. Translated, it gives CASSPGRGHNSPLHF.